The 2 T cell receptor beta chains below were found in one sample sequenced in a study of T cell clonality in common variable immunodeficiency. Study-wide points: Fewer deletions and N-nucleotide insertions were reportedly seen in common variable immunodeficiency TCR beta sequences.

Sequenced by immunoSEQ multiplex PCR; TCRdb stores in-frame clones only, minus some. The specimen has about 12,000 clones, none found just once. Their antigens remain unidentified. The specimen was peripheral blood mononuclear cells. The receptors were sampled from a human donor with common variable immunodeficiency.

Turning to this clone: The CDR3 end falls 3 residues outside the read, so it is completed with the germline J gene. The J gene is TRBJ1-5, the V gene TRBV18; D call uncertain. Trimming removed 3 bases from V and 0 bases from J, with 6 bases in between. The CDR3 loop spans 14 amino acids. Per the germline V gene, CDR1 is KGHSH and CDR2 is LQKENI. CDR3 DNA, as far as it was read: TGTGCCAGCTCACCTTATAATAGCAATCAGCCC. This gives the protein CASSPYNSNQP. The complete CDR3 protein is CASSPYNSNQPQHF.

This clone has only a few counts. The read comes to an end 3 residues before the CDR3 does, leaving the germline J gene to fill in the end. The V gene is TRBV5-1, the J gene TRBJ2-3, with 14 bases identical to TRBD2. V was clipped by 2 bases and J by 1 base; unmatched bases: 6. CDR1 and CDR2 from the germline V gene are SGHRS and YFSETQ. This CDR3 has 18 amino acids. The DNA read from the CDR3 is TGCGCCAGCAGCTTCGGGACTAGCGGGGGAGCGGGCACAGATACG. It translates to CASSFGTSGGAGTDT. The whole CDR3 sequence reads CASSFGTSGGAGTDTQYF.